The clone carrying this T cell receptor beta chain has a single count. Its antigen is unknown. In germline, CDR1 is KGHDR, CDR2 SFDVKD. There are 14 residues in the CDR3. V was pared by 4 bases and J by 4 bases, with 2 bases of the junction left unmatched. Treatment of the sample: about 20 received Ad26.COV2.S at low or high dose, single or two shots; a few received placebo; per-sample allocation not given. Day 63 following the first vaccine or placebo injection was when the samples were taken. Produced via immunoSEQ multiplex PCR; TCRdb's table is partial and in-frame only. This sample has roughly 320,000 clones, with approximately 86% found just once. This sample is drawn from a study of Ad26.COV2.S vaccination and SARS-CoV-2 variants. Study-wide results and caveats: Ad26.COV2.S recipients had broader spike-specific TCRs (P = 0.0014).

Specimen: peripheral blood, collected in a trial of Ad26.COV2.S vaccine versus placebo. The sequence was collected from a person aged 18-60 years who received the Ad26.COV2.S COVID-19 vaccine or a placebo. The V and J genes are TRBV24-1 and TRBJ2-2; TRBD1 matches at 7 bases. This CDR3 reads CATSETGTTGELFF. CDR3 nucleotide sequence: TGTGCCACCAGTGAGACAGGGACCACCGGGGAGCTGTTTTTT.